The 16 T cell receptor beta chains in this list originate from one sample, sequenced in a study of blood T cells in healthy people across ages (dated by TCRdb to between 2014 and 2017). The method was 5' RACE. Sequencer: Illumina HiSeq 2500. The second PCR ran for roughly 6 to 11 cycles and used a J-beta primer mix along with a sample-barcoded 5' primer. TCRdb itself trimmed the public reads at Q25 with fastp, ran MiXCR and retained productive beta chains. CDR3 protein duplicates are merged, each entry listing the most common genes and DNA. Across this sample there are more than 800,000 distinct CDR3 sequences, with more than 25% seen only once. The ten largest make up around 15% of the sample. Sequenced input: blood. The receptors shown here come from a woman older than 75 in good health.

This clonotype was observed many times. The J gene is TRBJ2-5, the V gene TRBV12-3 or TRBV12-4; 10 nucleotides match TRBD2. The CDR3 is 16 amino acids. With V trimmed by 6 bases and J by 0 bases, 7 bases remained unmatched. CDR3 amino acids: CASSRGTSVYQETQYF. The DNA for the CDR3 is TGTGCCAGCAGCCGAGGGACTAGCGTCTACCAAGAGACCCAGTACTTC.

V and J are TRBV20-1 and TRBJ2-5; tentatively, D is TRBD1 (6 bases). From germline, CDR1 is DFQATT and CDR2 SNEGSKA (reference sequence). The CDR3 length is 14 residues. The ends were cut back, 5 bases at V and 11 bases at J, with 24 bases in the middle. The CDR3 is CSAPLRGLGGEQYF. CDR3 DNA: TGCAGTGCTCCCCTGAGGGGGTTAGGCGGTGAGCAGTACTTC.

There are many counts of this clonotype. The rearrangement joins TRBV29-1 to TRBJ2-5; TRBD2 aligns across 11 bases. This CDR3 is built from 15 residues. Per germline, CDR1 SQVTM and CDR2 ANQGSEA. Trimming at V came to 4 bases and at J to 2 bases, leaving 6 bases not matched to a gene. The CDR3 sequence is CSVGGLAEIQETQYF. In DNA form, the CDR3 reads TGCAGCGTTGGGGGACTAGCGGAGATACAAGAGACCCAGTACTTC.

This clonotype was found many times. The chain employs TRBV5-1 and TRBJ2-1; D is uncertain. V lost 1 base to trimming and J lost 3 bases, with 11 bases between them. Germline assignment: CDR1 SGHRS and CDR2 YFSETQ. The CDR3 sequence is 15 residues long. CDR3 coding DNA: TGCGCCAGCAGCTTGAGTCGGCTTTACTACAATGAGCAGTTCTTC. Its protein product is CASSLSRLYYNEQFF.

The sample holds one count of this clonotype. The CDR3 loop is CATSDPTWVYRDGGERETQFF. The CDR3 DNA reads as TGTGCCACCAGTGATCCCACCTGGGTCTACAGGGATGGAGGGGAGCGAGAGACCCAGTTCTTC. The V and J genes are TRBV24-1 and TRBJ2-1, with D perhaps given as TRBD1 or TRBD2 (6 bases each). The CDR3 loop spans 21 amino acids. Germline V gene sequence: CDR1 KGHDR, CDR2 SFDVKD. V was pared by 3 bases and J by 13 bases, with 39 bases between.

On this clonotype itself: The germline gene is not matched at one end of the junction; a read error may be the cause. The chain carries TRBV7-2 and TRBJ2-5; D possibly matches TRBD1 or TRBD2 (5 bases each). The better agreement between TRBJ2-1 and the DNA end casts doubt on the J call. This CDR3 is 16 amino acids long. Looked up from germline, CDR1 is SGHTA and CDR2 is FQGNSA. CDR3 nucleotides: TGCGCCAGCAGCTTAATGGGACGCATATCTCAAGAGACCCAGTTCTTC. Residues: CASSLMGRISQETQFF.

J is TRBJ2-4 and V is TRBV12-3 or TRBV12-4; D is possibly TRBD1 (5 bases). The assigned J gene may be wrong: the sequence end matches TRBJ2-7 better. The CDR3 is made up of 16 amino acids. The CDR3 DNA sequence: TGTGCCAGCAGTTTAGGTGGGGCCGACCCCAGGAGCGAGCAGTACTTC. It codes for CASSLGGADPRSEQYF.

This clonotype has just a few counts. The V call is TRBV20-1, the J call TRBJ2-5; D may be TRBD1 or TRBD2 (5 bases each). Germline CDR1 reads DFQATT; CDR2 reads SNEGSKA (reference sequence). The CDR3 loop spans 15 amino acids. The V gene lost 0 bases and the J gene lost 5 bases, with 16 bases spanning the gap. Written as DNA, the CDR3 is TGCAGTGCTAGAGATCTGAGGGGCGACCGGGAGACCCAGTACTTC. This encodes CSARDLRGDRETQYF.

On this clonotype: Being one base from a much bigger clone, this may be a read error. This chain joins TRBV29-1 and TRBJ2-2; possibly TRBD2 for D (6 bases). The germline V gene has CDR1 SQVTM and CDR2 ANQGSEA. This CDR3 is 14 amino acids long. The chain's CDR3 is CGVDEGLNTGELFF. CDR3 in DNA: TGCGGCGTTGACGAGGGACTGAACACCGGGGAGCTGTTTTTT.

CDR3 DNA: TGTGCCAGCAGCGCACTAGGGGGGGACCGATACGAGCAGTACTTC. Translated, it gives CASSALGGDRYEQYF. V and J are TRBV9 and TRBJ2-5, with D possibly matching TRBD2 (7 bases). Matching the DNA end better, TRBJ2-7 makes the J call doubtful. The CDR3 has 15 residues. Germline CDR1 is SGDLS and CDR2 is YYNGEE.

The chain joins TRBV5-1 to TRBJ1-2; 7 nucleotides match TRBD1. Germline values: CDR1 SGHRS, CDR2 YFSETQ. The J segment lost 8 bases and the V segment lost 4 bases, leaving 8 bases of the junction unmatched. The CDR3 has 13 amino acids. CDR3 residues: CASSAGQVKGYTF. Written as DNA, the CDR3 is TGCGCCAGCAGCGCCGGACAGGTGAAGGGCTACACCTTC. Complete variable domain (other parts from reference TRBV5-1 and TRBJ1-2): KAGVTQTPRYLIKTRGQQVTLSCSPISGHRSVSWYQQTPGQGLQFLFEYFSETQRNKGNFPGRFSGRQFSNSRSEMNVSTLELGDSALYLCASSAGQVKGYTFGSGTRLTVV.

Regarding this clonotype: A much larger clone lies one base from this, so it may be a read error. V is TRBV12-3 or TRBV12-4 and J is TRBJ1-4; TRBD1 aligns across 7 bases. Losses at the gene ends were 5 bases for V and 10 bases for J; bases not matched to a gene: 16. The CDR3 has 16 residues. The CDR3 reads CASSPQLTGHCGKLFF. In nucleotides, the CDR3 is TGTGCCAGCAGTCCTCAACTGACAGGGCATTGTGGAAAACTGTTTTTT.

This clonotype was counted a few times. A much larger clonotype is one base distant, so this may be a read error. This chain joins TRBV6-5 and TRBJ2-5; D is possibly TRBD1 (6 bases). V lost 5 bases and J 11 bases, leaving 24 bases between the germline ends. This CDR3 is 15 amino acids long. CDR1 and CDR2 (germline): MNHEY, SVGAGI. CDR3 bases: TGTGCCAGCAGTCAAACAGGGAGAGAGGTTGGTGAGCAGTACTTC. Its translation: CASSQTGREVGEQYF.

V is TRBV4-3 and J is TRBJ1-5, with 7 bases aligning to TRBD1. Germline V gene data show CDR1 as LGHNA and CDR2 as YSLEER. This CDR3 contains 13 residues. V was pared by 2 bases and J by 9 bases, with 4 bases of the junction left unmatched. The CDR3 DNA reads TGCGCCAGCAGCCAATACAGGGGACGGCCCCAGCATTTT. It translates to CASSQYRGRPQHF.

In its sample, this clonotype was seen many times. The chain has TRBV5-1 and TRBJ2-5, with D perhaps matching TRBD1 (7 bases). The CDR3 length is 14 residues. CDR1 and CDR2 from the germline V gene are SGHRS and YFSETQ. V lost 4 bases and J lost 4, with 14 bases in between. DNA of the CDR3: TGCGCCAGCAGCGTCAGACAGGGAGGAGAGACCCAGTACTTC. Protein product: CASSVRQGGETQYF.

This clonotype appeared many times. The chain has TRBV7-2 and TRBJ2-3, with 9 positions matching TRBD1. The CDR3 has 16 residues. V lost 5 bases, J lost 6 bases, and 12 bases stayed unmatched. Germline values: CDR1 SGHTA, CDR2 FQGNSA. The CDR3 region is CASSTTGGASLDTQYF. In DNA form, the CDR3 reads TGTGCCAGCAGCACAACAGGGGGCGCTTCCTTGGATACGCAGTATTTT.